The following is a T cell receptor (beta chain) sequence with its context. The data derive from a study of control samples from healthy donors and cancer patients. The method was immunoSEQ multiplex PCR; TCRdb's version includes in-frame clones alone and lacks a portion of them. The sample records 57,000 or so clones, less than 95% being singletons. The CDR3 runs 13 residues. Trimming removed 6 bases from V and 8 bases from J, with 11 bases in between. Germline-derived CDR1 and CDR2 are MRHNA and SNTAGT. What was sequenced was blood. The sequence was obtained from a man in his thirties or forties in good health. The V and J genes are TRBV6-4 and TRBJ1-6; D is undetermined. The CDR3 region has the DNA TGTGCCAGCAGAGCTTTGCTGGATTCACCCCTCCACTTT. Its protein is CASRALLDSPLHF.